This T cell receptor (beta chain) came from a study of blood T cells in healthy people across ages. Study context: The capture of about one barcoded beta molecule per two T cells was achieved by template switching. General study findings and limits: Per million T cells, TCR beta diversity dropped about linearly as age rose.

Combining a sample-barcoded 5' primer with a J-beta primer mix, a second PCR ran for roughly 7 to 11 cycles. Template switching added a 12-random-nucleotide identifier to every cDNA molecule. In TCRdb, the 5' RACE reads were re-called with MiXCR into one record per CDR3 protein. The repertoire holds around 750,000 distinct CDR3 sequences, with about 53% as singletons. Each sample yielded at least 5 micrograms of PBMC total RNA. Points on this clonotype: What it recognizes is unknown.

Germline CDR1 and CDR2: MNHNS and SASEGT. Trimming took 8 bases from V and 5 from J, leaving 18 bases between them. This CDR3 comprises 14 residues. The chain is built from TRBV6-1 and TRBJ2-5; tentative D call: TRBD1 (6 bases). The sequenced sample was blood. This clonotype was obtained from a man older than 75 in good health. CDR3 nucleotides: TGTGCCAGCCGCCTCAGGGGTGGCGAGGAGACCCAGTACTTC. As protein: CASRLRGGEETQYF.